Sequencing of this T cell receptor beta chain was carried out in a study of cytomegalovirus exposure and HLA in healthy donors. The assay was immunoSEQ multiplex PCR, and TCRdb's table has in-frame clones only and misses some. The sample yields roughly 90,000 clones, around 85% seen once. The CDR3 covers 14 residues. Looked up from germline, CDR1 is LGHNA and CDR2 is YNFKEQ. The ends were cut back, 0 bases at V and 3 bases at J, with 8 bases in the middle. A single count supports this clone. V is TRBV4-2 and J is TRBJ1-1; D remains unclear. The TCR was taken from a man younger than 30 in good health and CMV-seropositive. Sequencing was carried out using PBMCs. For the CDR3, the DNA is TGTGCCAGCAGCCAAGATGGCCAGGACACTGAAGCTTTCTTT. Encoded protein: CASSQDGQDTEAFF.